This T cell receptor (beta chain) was recorded in a study of T-cell memory formation after mild COVID-19. This clonotype occurred a few times. The germline V gene has CDR1 SGHRS and CDR2 YFSETQ. Germline trimming cut 3 bases from V and 5 bases from J; bases unmatched to any gene: 5. The CDR3 consists of 15 residues. From the 5' RACE reads, TCRdb called clonotypes with MiXCR, one entry per CDR3 protein. The sample records about 320,000 distinct CDR3 sequences, approximately 14% being singletons. This TCR was sampled from a young man who had mild COVID-19 (a few samples of this study predate the infection). Cell type and time point are not known. The sample comprised PBMCs or a T cell subset sorted from them (not recorded which). This chain joins TRBV5-1 and TRBJ2-3; 11 bases are a match to TRBD1. The CDR3 coding sequence is TGCGCCAGCAGCTGGGGACAGGGGGAGGTAGATACGCAGTATTTT. As protein: CASSWGQGEVDTQYF.